This note documents a single T cell receptor beta chain sequence. This clonotype was detected ten times or more. Its antigen has not been determined. Per-nucleotide qualities are absent, and no much larger clonotype sits a single base away. To prepare the library, PCR was applied. Sequencing took place on an Illumina HiSeq 2500. TCR library preparation used molecular barcoding, with unique molecular identifiers applied to normalize quantification of the TCRbeta repertoire. Using fastp trimming at Q25 and MiXCR clonotype assembly, TCRdb reanalyzed the public sequencing data and kept in-frame beta chains. Rows are unified per CDR3 protein, each entry keeping the most common DNA and genes. In all, the sample holds under 350,000 distinct CDR3 sequences, and 9.9% of those were seen once. Over 9% of the sample belongs to the ten largest clones. This specimen belongs to a study of T-cell reconstitution after alpha-beta-depleted transplantation in children (dated by TCRdb to about 2016). Regarding the complete study: Using TCR repertoire profiling, the study quantitatively followed how T-cell immune reconstitution unfolded in children after TCRalphabeta/CD19-depleted allogeneic hematopoietic cell transplantation.

Cut back by 6 bases and 7 bases, the V and J ends lie 12 bases apart. The CDR3 numbers 12 residues from cysteine through phenylalanine. Left in the record is the CDR3 DNA by itself, 36 bases read in frame from the first base. Taken from the germline V gene (reference sequence), the CDR1 and CDR2 loops are DFQATT and SNEGSKA. The rearranged segments are TRBV20-1 and TRBJ2-2, with no D gene named confidently. Material: PBMCs from the stem cell graft donor, obtained from the stem cell graft. The receptor comes from a human donor who donated a stem cell graft to a child with SCID. The CDR3: CSAEQFGGELFF. The nucleotide sequence reads TGCAGTGCCGAACAATTTGGCGGGGAGCTGTTTTTT.